The source of this T cell receptor beta chain is a study of cytotoxic CD8 clonotypes in ibrutinib-treated CLL. Across the whole study: Patients gave response samples after a median around eleven months of treatment, range 6 to 36.

About this clone itself: Its cognate antigen is unknown.

V trimming: 6 bases; J trimming: 3 bases; junction bases outside the gene matches: 4. CDR3 length equals 13 residues. Per germline, CDR1 MNHNS and CDR2 SASEGT. TCRdb's copy holds only in-frame clones and misses some; the assay was immunoSEQ multiplex PCR. The sample shows roughly 150,000 clones, 70% to 90% of them seen only once. Cryopreserved PBMCs supplied about 2 micrograms of genomic DNA for TCR beta libraries. Study-wide points: Clonality rose at ibrutinib response, held steady in sustained remission, and fell toward baseline at progression.

Sequencing was performed on PBMCs, taken at disease progression, from a patient treated with ibrutinib. The V gene is TRBV6-1, the J gene TRBJ1-1; TRBD1 matches 7 bases. This receptor was taken from a human donor with chronic lymphocytic leukemia. The CDR3 is CASSGQVDTEAFF. CDR3 in DNA: TGTGCCAGCAGCGGACAGGTAGACACTGAAGCTTTCTTT.